These 22 T cell receptor beta chains came from one sample sequenced in a study of persistence of HIV-infected CD4 T cells. Sequencing used immunoSEQ version 4 in survey mode. Assay: immunoSEQ multiplex PCR; the TCRdb copy retains only in-frame clones and omits some. The table records around 7,500 clones, around three quarters of them present only once. These TCRs' antigens remain unknown. Lysates of CMV-infected fibroblasts at around 9.8 ug/mL stimulated these cells. CD4+ T cells upregulating both CD40 ligand and CD69 were sorted as responding cells. The starting material was CD4+ T cells sorted from PBMCs after approximately 19-hour stimulation, obtained from a patient who received antiretroviral therapy. These receptor sequences come from an adult woman with HIV who was CMV-seropositive.

The chain links TRBV19 to TRBJ2-5; no clear D. The CDR3 contains 13 residues. Trimming took off 2 bases at V and 2 bases at J, with 6 bases between the two ends. Germline V gives CDR1 LNHDA, CDR2 SQIVND (reference sequence). As DNA, the CDR3 is TGTGCCAGTAGTATAACATCACAAGAGACCCAGTACTTC. This sequence encodes CASSITSQETQYF.

The V and J genes are TRBV27 and TRBJ1-2; D is ambiguous. Germline values: CDR1 MNHEY, CDR2 SMNVEV (reference sequence). The CDR3 has 13 amino acids. Trimming pared 6 bases from V and 2 bases from J, leaving 10 bases between. The CDR3 loop is CASSPRENYGYTF. The CDR3, as DNA: TGTGCCAGCAGCCCCCGGGAAAACTATGGCTACACCTTC.

V is TRBV6-2 or TRBV6-3 and J is TRBJ2-3; tentatively, D is TRBD2 (6 bases). The V end was cut by 2 bases, the J end by 0 bases, with 12 bases between. Per the germline V gene, CDR1 is MNHEY and CDR2 is SVGEGT. The CDR3 is made up of 16 amino acids. This chain's CDR3 is CASSYRGMLSTDTQYF. The CDR3 DNA is TGTGCCAGCAGTTACCGCGGGATGCTAAGCACAGATACGCAGTATTTT.

The J gene is TRBJ2-1, the V gene TRBV6-2 or TRBV6-3; D could derive from TRBD1 or TRBD2 (5 bases each). Deletions cut 4 bases from V and 7 bases from J, with 14 bases between. The CDR3 length is 14 residues. Germline V gene lookup returns CDR1 MNHEY and CDR2 SVGEGT. CDR3 nucleotides: TGTGCCAGCAGTTTGGGATTTGGGACGAATGAGCAGTTCTTC. Translated: CASSLGFGTNEQFF.

V and J are TRBV5-1 and TRBJ2-4; TRBD1 matches at 7 bases. Trimming removed 0 bases from V and 7 bases from J; junction bases left unmatched: 1. The CDR3 has 13 residues. The germline V gene has CDR1 SGHRS and CDR2 YFSETQ. The CDR3 DNA is TGCGCCAGCAGCTTGGAGGGGGCGAACATTCAGTACTTC. It yields the protein CASSLEGANIQYF.

This chain connects TRBV7-9 to TRBJ2-7; 9 bases are shared with TRBD1. The CDR3 length is 14 residues. CDR1 is SEHNR, CDR2 FQNEAQ, per germline (reference sequence). Losses at the gene ends were 1 base for V and 4 bases for J; bases not matched to a gene: 2. The CDR3 spells CASSLGQGEYEQYF. The CDR3 bases are TGTGCCAGCAGCTTAGGACAGGGGGAGTACGAGCAGTACTTC.

The gene calls are TRBV4-1 and TRBJ2-2; 9 bases line up with TRBD2. The germline CDR1 and CDR2 sequences are MGHRA and YSYEKL. The CDR3 is 17 residues long. The J segment lost 0 bases and the V segment lost 7 bases, leaving 9 bases of the junction unmatched. The CDR3 loop reads CASTLYSGGANTGELFF. The CDR3 nucleotides read TGCGCCAGCACCCTTTATAGCGGGGGTGCGAACACCGGGGAGCTGTTTTTT.

The chain joins TRBV30 to TRBJ2-7, with 10 positions matching TRBD1. From germline, CDR1 is GTSNPN and CDR2 SVGIG (reference sequence). V dropped 0 bases and J dropped 2; count of bases not matched to a gene: 7. This CDR3 contains 16 residues. CDR3 nucleotides: TGTGCCTGGAGTGTTGAGCCGGGACAGGGGACCTACGAGCAGTACTTC. This encodes CAWSVEPGQGTYEQYF. The variable domain in full, with the rest retrieved from reference TRBV30 and TRBJ2-7, is SQTIHQWPATLVQPVGSPLSLECTVEGTSNPNLYWYRQAAGRGLQLLFYSVGIGQISSEVPQNLSASRPQDRQFILSSKKLLLSDSGFYLCAWSVEPGQGTYEQYFGPGTRLTVT.

The genes are TRBV28 and TRBJ1-4; D may be TRBD1 (6 bases). The CDR3 covers 13 residues. Per germline, CDR1 MDHEN and CDR2 SYDVKM. V dropped 10 bases and J dropped 3 bases, with 12 bases sitting between them. This CDR3 reads CATSGAANEKLFF. The CDR3 DNA reads TGTGCCACCTCGGGGGCAGCTAATGAAAAACTGTTTTTT.

The rearrangement joins TRBV11-1 to TRBJ2-1, with 7 bases aligning to TRBD2. Per germline, CDR1 SGHAT and CDR2 FQDESV (reference sequence). The V and J ends lost 0 bases and 3 bases, in that order; junction bases with no gene match: 5. The CDR3 has 16 amino acids. CDR3: CASSLAGGLNYNEQFF. The DNA for the CDR3 is TGTGCCAGCAGCTTAGCGGGAGGGCTGAACTACAATGAGCAGTTCTTC.

This chain joins TRBV7-6 and TRBJ1-2; TRBD1 matches at 7 bases. The CDR3 extends over 17 amino acids. With 4 bases clipped from V and 4 bases from J, the junction kept 15 bases outside the gene matches. Germline CDR1 and CDR2: SGHVS and FNYEAQ. As DNA, the CDR3 is TGTGCCAGCAGCTCGCTCACGTGGGGGGGACAGAGCTATGGCTACACCTTC. This codes for CASSSLTWGGQSYGYTF.

V is TRBV11-1 and J is TRBJ1-2; the D is unclear. The CDR3 has 14 amino acids. The V end was cut by 5 bases, the J end by 0 bases, with 10 bases between. In germline, CDR1 is SGHAT, CDR2 FQDESV (reference sequence). The CDR3 here is CASSPQRANYGYTF. DNA for the CDR3: TGTGCCAGCAGCCCACAGCGAGCTAACTATGGCTACACCTTC.

CDR3 sequence: CASSSPTGNYGYTF. The CDR3 DNA sequence: TGTGCCAGCAGCTCCCCGACAGGGAACTATGGCTACACCTTC. The rearrangement uses TRBV7-2 and TRBJ1-2; 7 bases fit TRBD1. The V and J ends lost 4 bases and 2 bases, in that order; junction bases with no gene match: 4. This CDR3 region has 14 residues. CDR1 and CDR2 (germline): SGHTA, FQGNSA.

The chain carries TRBV6-1 and TRBJ2-2, with TRBD1 identical over 10 bases. This CDR3 is 18 amino acids long. With V trimmed by 0 bases and J by 0 bases, 4 bases remained unmatched. Germline V lookup: CDR1 MNHNS, CDR2 SASEGT. CDR3 sequence reads: CASSEALTGGANTGELFF. The CDR3 bases are TGTGCCAGCAGTGAAGCCCTGACAGGGGGCGCGAACACCGGGGAGCTGTTTTTT.

The chain employs TRBV4-1 and TRBJ2-7; 7 bases are a match to TRBD2. V lost 0 bases to trimming and J lost 6 bases; unmatched junction nucleotides: 8. CDR3 size: 15 residues. Germline values: CDR1 MGHRA, CDR2 YSYEKL. The chain's CDR3 is CASSQDLVGGGEQYF. Written as DNA, the CDR3 is TGCGCCAGCAGCCAAGATCTTGTGGGGGGGGGCGAGCAGTACTTC.

The chain uses TRBV19 and TRBJ1-1; possible D gene TRBD1, 5 bases. Germline values: CDR1 LNHDA, CDR2 SQIVND (reference sequence). The ends were cut back, 3 bases at V and 2 bases at J, with 22 bases in the middle. The CDR3 is 18 amino acids. For the CDR3, the DNA is TGTGCCAGTAGTATTAGGGGTCGCGTCACACGACAAAACACTGAAGCTTTCTTT. Its translation: CASSIRGRVTRQNTEAFF.

The rearrangement joins TRBV4-3 to TRBJ1-5; D gene uncertain. The V end was cut by 0 bases, the J end by 2 bases, with 11 bases between. This CDR3 spans 16 amino acids. Germline V gene lookup returns CDR1 LGHNA and CDR2 YSLEER. The CDR3 nucleotides read TGCGCCAGCAGCCAAGATATGCGGGGAGGCAATCAGCCCCAGCATTTT. Its translation is CASSQDMRGGNQPQHF.

V usage is TRBV12-3 or TRBV12-4 and J usage is TRBJ2-1; 9 positions match TRBD1. This CDR3 has 12 amino acids. V was clipped by 6 bases and J by 14 bases; unmatched bases: 8. The CDR3 nucleotides read TGTGCCAGCAGAATTGGACAGGGGAGGGAGTTCTTC. It encodes CASRIGQGREFF.

The chain combines TRBV7-9 with TRBJ1-1; no clear D gene. The CDR3 loop spans 13 amino acids. CDR1 SEHNR and CDR2 FQNEAQ come from the germline V gene (reference sequence). Trimming took off 1 base at V and 0 bases at J, with 3 bases between the two ends. CDR3 amino acids: CASSLEMNTEAFF. The CDR3 coding sequence is TGTGCCAGCAGCTTAGAAATGAACACTGAAGCTTTCTTT.

The rearrangement joins TRBV11-1 to TRBJ2-1, with 7 bases matching TRBD2. V lost 0 bases and J lost 5; bases outside the gene matches: 10. Germline CDR1 and CDR2: SGHAT and FQDESV (reference sequence). CDR3 length: 17 amino acids. The DNA for the CDR3 is TGTGCCAGCAGCTTAGCCTGGCCAGCGGGGAAAAACAATGAGCAGTTCTTC. This gives the protein CASSLAWPAGKNNEQFF.

The V call is TRBV5-1, the J call TRBJ2-2, with 11 nucleotides matching TRBD1. The germline V gene has CDR1 SGHRS and CDR2 YFSETQ. With 4 bases clipped from V and 9 bases from J, the junction kept 5 bases outside the gene matches. This CDR3 region has 14 residues. CDR3 region: CASSGTGGSRELFF. The DNA for the CDR3 is TGCGCCAGCAGCGGGACAGGGGGGAGCCGGGAGCTGTTTTTT.

This clone occurred once. This chain links TRBV19 with TRBJ1-2; 8 nucleotides line up with TRBD1. With V trimmed by 4 bases and J by 6 bases, 4 bases remained unmatched. The CDR3 has 13 residues. Germline CDR1 LNHDA, CDR2 SQIVND (reference sequence). Written as DNA, the CDR3 is TGTGCCAGTAGTACCACAGGGGGAGATGGCTACACCTTC. This sequence encodes CASSTTGGDGYTF.